This T cell receptor (beta chain) came from a study of blood T cell repertoires in COVID-19. Overall study context: Specimens from acute and convalescent COVID-19 originated in the United States, Italy and Spain.

The sample holds one count of this clone. The CDR3 has 13 residues. Germline CDR1 SEHNR, CDR2 FQNEAQ (reference sequence). Deletions cut 6 bases from V and 2 bases from J, with 11 bases between. Libraries were prepared by immunoSEQ multiplex PCR; TCRdb keeps only in-frame clonotypes and omits some of them. The table includes under 300,000 clones, 90% to 95% detected once. The chain joins TRBV7-9 to TRBJ2-7; D ambiguous. The specimen sequenced was PBMCs or T cells enriched from blood (not recorded which). The receptor was isolated from a young woman who had recovered from COVID-19. DNA of the CDR3: TGTGCCAGCAGATCCCAGATTACCTACGAGCAGTACTTC. It specifies CASRSQITYEQYF.